Listed below are T cell receptor beta chains from one sample, sequenced in a study of OX40 agonist ivuxolimab in advanced cancers. Method: immunoSEQ multiplex PCR; TCRdb's copy keeps in-frame clones and lacks some. The sample carries over 70,000 clones, approximately 90% recorded once. This specimen was CD4+ or CD8+ T cells sorted from blood, taken in a trial of the OX40 agonist ivuxolimab. Every receptor here comes from an adult with an advanced solid tumor such as melanoma, head and neck, liver or kidney cancer. CDR3s include the opening cysteine and the closing phenylalanine or tryptophan. Each record gives: CDR3 length, clone size, J gene, D gene, V gene, CDR3 protein, CDR3 DNA. D genes are given only for firm matches. Some rows mark clone size as missing; the rest say once, few, many or name a class of expanded clone.

14	.	TRBJ1-2	TRBD1	TRBV6-5	CASSTGTGVYGYTF	TGTGCCAGCAGTACCGGGACAGGGGTCTATGGCTACACCTTC
12	.	TRBJ2-7	.	TRBV29-1	CSVEVRAYEQYF	TGCAGCGTTGAAGTCAGGGCCTACGAGCAGTACTTC
14	.	TRBJ2-7	TRBD2	TRBV5-4	CASSPGLDLGEQYF	TGTGCCAGCAGCCCCGGACTAGATCTGGGCGAGCAGTACTTC
14	.	TRBJ2-7	.	TRBV5-1	CASSLAAANYEQYF	TGTGCCAGCAGCTTGGCGGCAGCGAACTACGAGCAGTACTTC
15	.	TRBJ2-1	.	TRBV27	CASRQLGSSYNEQFF	TGTGCCAGCAGACAGCTGGGGAGCTCCTACAATGAGCAGTTCTTC
17	.	TRBJ2-2	TRBD1	TRBV27	CASRGIQGRPNTGELFF	TGTGCCAGCAGGGGAATACAGGGGCGACCGAACACCGGGGAGCTGTTTTTT
14	.	TRBJ2-5	.	TRBV2	CASREIAAQETQYF	TGTGCCAGCCGAGAAATAGCAGCCCAAGAGACCCAGTACTTC
14	few	TRBJ2-7	.	TRBV10-3	CAISESSESHEQYF	TGTGCCATCAGTGAGTCGAGTGAATCCCACGAGCAGTACTTC
11	once	TRBJ2-7	.	TRBV7-8	CASSLTYEQYF	TGTGCCAGCAGCTTAACCTACGAGCAGTACTTC
14	.	TRBJ2-7	TRBD1	TRBV27	CASSPPGGVAEQYF	TGTGCCAGCAGTCCTCCAGGGGGAGTAGCCGAGCAGTACTTC
11	.	TRBJ2-3	TRBD1	TRBV10-3	CATLQGDTQYF	TGTGCCACGCTACAGGGGGATACGCAGTATTTT
15	.	TRBJ1-1	TRBD1	TRBV6-1	CASSPERGLLTEAFF	TGTGCCAGCAGTCCCGAGAGGGGGCTTTTGACTGAAGCTTTCTTT
14	.	TRBJ1-5	.	TRBV7-9	CASSFGWSNQPQHF	TGTGCCAGCAGCTTCGGGTGGAGCAATCAGCCCCAGCATTTT
11	few	TRBJ1-1	.	TRBV7-9	CASSLDSEAFF	TGTGCCAGCAGCCTAGACAGTGAAGCTTTCTTT
14	.	TRBJ2-1	.	TRBV6-6	CASSYASGYNEQFF	TGTGCCAGCAGTTATGCAAGCGGGTACAATGAGCAGTTCTTC
16	.	TRBJ2-1	TRBD2	TRBV9	CASSGGEGRSYNEQFF	TGTGCCAGCAGCGGCGGGGAGGGCCGTTCCTACAATGAGCAGTTCTTC
13	.	TRBJ2-7	TRBD2	TRBV27	CASSSGSSYEQYF	TGTGCCAGCAGTAGCGGGAGTAGTTACGAGCAGTACTTC
15	once	TRBJ2-4	TRBD1	TRBV7-9	CASSSEGQGRNIQYF	TGTGCCAGCAGCTCGGAAGGACAGGGAAGAAACATTCAGTACTTC
15	many	TRBJ2-7	.	TRBV13	CASRTRGRPSYEQYF	TGTGCCAGCAGGACCCGGGGACGGCCCTCCTACGAGCAGTACTTC